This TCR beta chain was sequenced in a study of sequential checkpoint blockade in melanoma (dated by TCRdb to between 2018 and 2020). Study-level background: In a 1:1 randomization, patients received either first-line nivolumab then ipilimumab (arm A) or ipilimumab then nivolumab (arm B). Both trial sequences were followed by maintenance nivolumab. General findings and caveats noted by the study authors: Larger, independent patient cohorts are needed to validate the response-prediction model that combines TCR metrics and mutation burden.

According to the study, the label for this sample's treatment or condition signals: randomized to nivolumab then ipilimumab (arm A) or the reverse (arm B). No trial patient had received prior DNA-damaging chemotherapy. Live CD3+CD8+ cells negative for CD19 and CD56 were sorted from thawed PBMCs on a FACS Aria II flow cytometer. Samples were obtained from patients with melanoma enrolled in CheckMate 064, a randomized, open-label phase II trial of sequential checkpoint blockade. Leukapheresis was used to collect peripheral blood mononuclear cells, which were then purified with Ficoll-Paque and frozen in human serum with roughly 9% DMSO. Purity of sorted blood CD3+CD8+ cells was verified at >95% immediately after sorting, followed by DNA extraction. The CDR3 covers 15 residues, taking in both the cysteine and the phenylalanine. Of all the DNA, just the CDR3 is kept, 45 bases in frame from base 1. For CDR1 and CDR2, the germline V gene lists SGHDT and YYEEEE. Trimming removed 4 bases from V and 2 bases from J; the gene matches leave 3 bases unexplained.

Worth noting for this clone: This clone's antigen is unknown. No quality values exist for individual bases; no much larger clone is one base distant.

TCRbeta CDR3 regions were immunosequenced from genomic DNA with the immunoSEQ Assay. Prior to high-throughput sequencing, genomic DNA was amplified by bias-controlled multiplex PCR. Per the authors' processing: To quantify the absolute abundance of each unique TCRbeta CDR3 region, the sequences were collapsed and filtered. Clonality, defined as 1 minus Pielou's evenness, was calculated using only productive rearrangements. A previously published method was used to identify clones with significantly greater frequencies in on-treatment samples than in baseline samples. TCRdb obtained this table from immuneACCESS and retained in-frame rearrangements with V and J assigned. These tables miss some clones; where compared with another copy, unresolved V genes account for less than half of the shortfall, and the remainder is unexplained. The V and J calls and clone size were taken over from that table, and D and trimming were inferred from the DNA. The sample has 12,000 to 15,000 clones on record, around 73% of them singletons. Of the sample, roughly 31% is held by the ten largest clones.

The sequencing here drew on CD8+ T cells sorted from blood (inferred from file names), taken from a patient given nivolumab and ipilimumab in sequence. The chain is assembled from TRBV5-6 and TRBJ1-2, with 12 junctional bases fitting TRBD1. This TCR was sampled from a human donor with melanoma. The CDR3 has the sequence CASSPGTGGNYGYTF. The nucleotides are TGTGCCAGCAGCCCCGGGACAGGGGGCAACTATGGCTACACCTTC.